This TCR beta chain was recovered during a study of control samples from healthy donors and cancer patients (dated by TCRdb to about 2020). V was cut back by 1 base and J by 5 bases, leaving a gap of 10 bases between them. From the cysteine through the phenylalanine, the CDR3 covers 14 amino acids. Only the CDR3 DNA stays, 42 bases, in frame from base 1. CDR1 and CDR2 are read off the germline V gene as SGHDN and FVKESK. The library was prepared using the immunoSEQ multiplex PCR assay. TCRdb carries this immuneACCESS record with in-frame sequences only. Its versions omit some clonotypes, under half of them owing to an unresolved V gene in the studies checked, with the rest unexplained. The sample table lists around 140,000 clones, over 75% of them with a count of one. The top ten constitute around 2.3% of the sample. In regard to this clone: This receptor's antigen is unknown. Base qualities are not at hand, and no much larger clone is one base apart.

The chain is encoded by TRBV14 joined to TRBJ2-3; the D gene is perhaps TRBD2, on 5 matching bases. The TCR comes from a man aged 40-55 years in good health. Sequences were obtained from blood. The DNA sequence is as follows: TGTGCCAGCAGCCAAGGGGCGGGCATAGATACGCAGTATTTT. The translation is CASSQGAGIDTQYF.